This T cell receptor (beta chain) was identified in a study of T cells after yellow fever vaccination. Broader study findings: The secondary response peaked faster, at day 5 versus 15, but was weaker. Researchers cautioned that FACS-sorted repertoires could harbor abundant clonotypes contaminating from the bulk population.

TCRdb passed the 5' RACE reads through MiXCR, listing each CDR3 protein once. This sample has 200,000 to 300,000 distinct CDR3 sequences, with 10% to 15% found just once. This CDR3 comprises 15 residues. Trimming left V 6 bases short and J 0 bases short, with 14 bases between. With regard to this clonotype: Antigen specificity is unknown.

The V gene is TRBV12-3 or TRBV12-4, the J gene TRBJ1-1; D is ambiguous. The receptor was derived from a man aged 25-40 years who received the YFV17D yellow fever vaccine. Here the sequenced sample was CD4+ T cells sorted from PBMCs, taken 45 days after the yellow fever booster vaccination. The CDR3 reads CASSLESPMNTEAFF. CDR3 bases: TGTGCCAGCAGCCTCGAGAGTCCTATGAACACTGAAGCTTTCTTT.